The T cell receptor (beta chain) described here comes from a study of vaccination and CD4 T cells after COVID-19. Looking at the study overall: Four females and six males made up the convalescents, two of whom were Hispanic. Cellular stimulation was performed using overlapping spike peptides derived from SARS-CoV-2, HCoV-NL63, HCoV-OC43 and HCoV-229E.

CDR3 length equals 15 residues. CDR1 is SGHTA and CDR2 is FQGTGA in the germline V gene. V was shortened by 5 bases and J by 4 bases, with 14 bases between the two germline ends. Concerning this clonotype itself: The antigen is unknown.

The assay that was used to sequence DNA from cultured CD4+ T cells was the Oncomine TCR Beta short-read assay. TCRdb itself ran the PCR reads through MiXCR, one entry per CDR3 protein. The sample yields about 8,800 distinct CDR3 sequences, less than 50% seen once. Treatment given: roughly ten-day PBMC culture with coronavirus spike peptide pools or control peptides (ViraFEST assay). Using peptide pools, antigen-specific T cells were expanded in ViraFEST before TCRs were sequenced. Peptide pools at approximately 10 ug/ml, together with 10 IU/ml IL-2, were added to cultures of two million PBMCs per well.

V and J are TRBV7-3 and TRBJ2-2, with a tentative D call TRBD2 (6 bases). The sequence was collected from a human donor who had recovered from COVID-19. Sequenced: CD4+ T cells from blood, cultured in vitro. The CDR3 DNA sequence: TGTGCCAGCAGCGCGACTAGAGCGGCCACCGGGGAGCTGTTTTTT. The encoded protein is CASSATRAATGELFF.